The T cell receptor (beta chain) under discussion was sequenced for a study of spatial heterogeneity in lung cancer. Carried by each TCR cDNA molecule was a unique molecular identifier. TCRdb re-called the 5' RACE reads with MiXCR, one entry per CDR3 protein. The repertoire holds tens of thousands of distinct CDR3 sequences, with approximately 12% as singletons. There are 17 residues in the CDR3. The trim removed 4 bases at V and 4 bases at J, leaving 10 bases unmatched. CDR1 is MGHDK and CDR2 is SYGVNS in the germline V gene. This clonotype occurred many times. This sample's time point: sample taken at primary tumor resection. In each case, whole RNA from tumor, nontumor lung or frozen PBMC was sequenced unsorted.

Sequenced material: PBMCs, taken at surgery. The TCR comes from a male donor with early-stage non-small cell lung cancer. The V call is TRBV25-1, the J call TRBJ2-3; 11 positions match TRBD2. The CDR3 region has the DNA TGTGCCAGCAGTGCGTCGACTAGCGGGAACAGGGCAGATACGCAGTATTTT. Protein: CASSASTSGNRADTQYF.